The next 21 T cell receptor beta chains were all read from a single sample in a study of cytomegalovirus exposure and HLA in healthy donors. A multiplex PCR was run with 60 Vbeta primers and 13 Jbeta primers. Some clones are missing from TCRdb's copy, which holds only in-frame ones; the method was immunoSEQ multiplex PCR. The table records 130,000 or so clones, about 80% of them present only once. Sequencing was done on a sample of PBMCs. The source of these receptors is a man aged 40-49 years in good health and CMV-seronegative.

The chain recombines TRBV6-5 with TRBJ2-7, with TRBD1 matching over 7 bases. The V gene end was trimmed by 2 bases and the J gene end by 5 bases; junction bases not matched to a gene: 6. This CDR3 region has 14 residues. The germline gives CDR1 MNHEY, CDR2 SVGAGI. The CDR3 here is CASSYRDRANEQYF. CDR3 sequence (DNA): TGTGCCAGCAGTTACCGGGACAGAGCGAACGAGCAGTACTTC.

This clone occurred a few times. V and J are TRBV10-1 and TRBJ2-5; 12 bases fit TRBD2. V was pared by 7 bases and J by 1 base, with 4 bases of the junction left unmatched. This CDR3 has 15 residues. Germline-derived CDR1 and CDR2 are WNHNN and SYGVQD (reference sequence). CDR3 region: CASNSSGRAQETQYF. The DNA of the CDR3 is TGCGCCAGCAATTCTAGCGGGAGGGCCCAAGAGACCCAGTACTTC.

This chain joins TRBV7-2 and TRBJ2-5; 9 nucleotides align to TRBD2. V shed 3 bases, J shed 5 bases, and the junction held 13 bases outside the gene matches. The CDR3 sequence is 17 residues long. Germline CDR1 and CDR2: SGHTA and FQGNSA. As DNA, the CDR3 is TGTGCCAGCAGCTTTAGGTCGGGCGGGAGGGCCATCGAGACCCAGTACTTC. It yields the protein CASSFRSGGRAIETQYF. Filled out from reference TRBV7-2 and TRBJ2-5, the complete variable domain reads GAGVSQSPSNKVTEKGKDVELRCDPISGHTALYWYRQSLGQGLEFLIYFQGNSAPDKSGLPSDRFSAERTGGSVSTLTIQRTQQEDSAVYLCASSFRSGGRAIETQYFGPGTRLLVL.

The rearrangement uses TRBV5-1 and TRBJ2-5; D perhaps matches TRBD1 (5 bases). CDR1 SGHRS and CDR2 YFSETQ come from the germline V gene. Trimming left V 0 bases short and J 5 bases short, with 11 bases between. The CDR3 sequence is 14 residues long. CDR3 amino acids: CASSLEGVGETQYF. The CDR3 coding sequence is TGCGCCAGCAGCTTGGAAGGGGTTGGGGAGACCCAGTACTTC. Full variable domain (remainder filled in from reference TRBV5-1 and TRBJ2-5): KAGVTQTPRYLIKTRGQQVTLSCSPISGHRSVSWYQQTPGQGLQFLFEYFSETQRNKGNFPGRFSGRQFSNSRSEMNVSTLELGDSALYLCASSLEGVGETQYFGPGTRLLVL.

The genes are TRBV4-3 and TRBJ2-1; 11 positions match TRBD2. J lost 2 bases, V lost 0 bases, and 6 bases had no gene match. CDR1 and CDR2 (germline): LGHNA, YSLEER. CDR3 size: 18 residues. This CDR3 reads CASSQDRSSGGPYNEQFF. The CDR3 region has the DNA TGCGCCAGCAGCCAAGATCGGTCTAGCGGGGGGCCCTACAATGAGCAGTTCTTC.

The V and J genes are TRBV5-4 and TRBJ2-7; D not certain. V gave up 3 bases and J gave up 5 bases, with 9 bases separating them. CDR1 SGHNT and CDR2 YYREEE come from the germline V gene (reference sequence). This CDR3 is 12 amino acids long. CDR3 DNA sequence: TGTGCCAGCAGCTCCTACCCGCACGAGCAGTACTTC. This codes for CASSSYPHEQYF.

This sequence joins TRBV28 and TRBJ2-5, with TRBD1 as a possible D gene (6 bases). The CDR3 loop spans 14 amino acids. The V gene's germline CDR1 is MDHEN and CDR2 SYDVKM. The V end was cut by 2 bases, the J end by 1 base, with 8 bases between. CDR3 region: CASSLQGFQETQYF. Here the CDR3 DNA reads TGTGCCAGCAGTTTACAGGGGTTCCAAGAGACCCAGTACTTC.

This clone was counted between two and nine times. The chain links TRBV4-2 to TRBJ2-5; 11 positions match TRBD1. Trimming at V came to 4 bases and at J to 1 base, leaving 8 bases not matched to a gene. The CDR3 spans 17 residues. The germline gives CDR1 LGHNA, CDR2 YNFKEQ. The CDR3 reads CASSRTGGISPQETQYF. DNA for the CDR3: TGTGCCAGCAGCCGGACAGGGGGCATCAGTCCCCAAGAGACCCAGTACTTC.

This rearrangement joins TRBV30 to TRBJ2-7; the D gene is possibly TRBD1 (6 bases). The V end lost 4 bases, the J end lost 4 bases, and 14 bases lay between the germline ends. The CDR3 length is 13 residues. The germline V gene has CDR1 GTSNPN and CDR2 SVGIG (reference sequence). The CDR3 DNA sequence: TGTGCCTGGAATCCCAGGGGACCTTACGAGCAGTACTTC. It yields the protein CAWNPRGPYEQYF.

This chain links TRBV27 with TRBJ2-1; D might be TRBD2 (6 bases). The CDR3 spans 14 residues. CDR1 and CDR2 (germline): MNHEY, SMNVEV (reference sequence). V lost 4 bases to trimming and J lost 5 bases, with 12 bases between them. This CDR3 reads CASSSRDFDNEQFF. The CDR3 nucleotides are TGTGCCAGCAGTTCCCGGGACTTCGACAATGAGCAGTTCTTC.

The chain is built from TRBV6-5 and TRBJ2-3; a weak D match, TRBD1 (6 bases). This CDR3 contains 16 residues. Germline CDR1 reads MNHEY; CDR2 reads SVGAGI. The V end lost 2 bases, the J end lost 1 base, and 13 bases lay between the germline ends. CDR3 DNA sequence: TGTGCCAGCAGTTACGACAGGACACGGGGCACAGATACGCAGTATTTT. Translating it yields CASSYDRTRGTDTQYF.

The chain joins TRBV5-1 to TRBJ2-1; 8 nucleotides line up with TRBD1. Germline-derived CDR1 and CDR2 are SGHRS and YFSETQ. This CDR3 has 15 residues. Losses at the gene ends were 3 bases for V and 3 bases for J; bases not matched to a gene: 5. CDR3: CASSSGDRSYNEQFF. CDR3 bases: TGCGCCAGCAGCTCGGGGGACAGGAGCTACAATGAGCAGTTCTTC.

The chain has TRBV6-5 and TRBJ2-5, with a tentative D call TRBD2 (5 bases). V was pared by 2 bases and J by 5 bases, with 12 bases between. The germline V gene encodes CDR1 MNHEY and CDR2 SVGAGI. This CDR3 is built from 14 residues. CDR3 region: CASSYAGRRETQYF. The CDR3 DNA reads as TGTGCCAGCAGTTACGCGGGCCGCCGGGAGACCCAGTACTTC.

This chain joins TRBV7-6 and TRBJ1-1, with D possibly matching TRBD1 (5 bases). CDR3 size: 15 residues. CDR1 is SGHVS and CDR2 is FNYEAQ in the germline V gene. V lost 4 bases and J lost 3, with 15 bases in between. As DNA, the CDR3 is TGTGCCAGCAGCTACGGGGGAGGAGGGGACACTGAAGCTTTCTTT. Its translation is CASSYGGGGDTEAFF.

This clone appeared a single time. This rearrangement joins TRBV15 to TRBJ2-2, with D perhaps matching TRBD1 (5 bases). Trimming cost V 1 base and J 3 bases, with 12 bases left between them. Looked up from germline, CDR1 is LNHNV and CDR2 is YYDKDF (reference sequence). The CDR3 has 16 amino acids. CDR3 DNA sequence: TGTGCCACCAGCAGAGTAGCAGGGCCAGACACCGGGGAGCTGTTTTTT. Protein: CATSRVAGPDTGELFF. The full variable domain, with the rest looked up from reference TRBV15 and TRBJ2-2, is DAMVIQNPRYQVTQFGKPVTLSCSQTLNHNVMYWYQQKSSQAPKLLFHYYDKDFNNEADTPDNFQSRRPNTSFCFLDIRSPGLGDTAMYLCATSRVAGPDTGELFFGEGSRLTVL.

This clone was observed a handful of times. V and J are TRBV28 and TRBJ2-1; 8 nucleotides match TRBD1. Looked up from germline, CDR1 is MDHEN and CDR2 is SYDVKM. The V gene end was trimmed by 4 bases and the J gene end by 6 bases; junction bases not matched to a gene: 2. This CDR3 has 13 residues. The CDR3: CASSYRGVNEQFF. The CDR3 coding sequence is TGTGCCAGCAGTTACAGGGGGGTCAATGAGCAGTTCTTC.

The chain recombines TRBV7-9 with TRBJ2-5; 10 nucleotides align to TRBD2. V was clipped by 0 bases and J by 2 bases; unmatched bases: 6. The CDR3 has 17 residues. The germline V gene has CDR1 SEHNR and CDR2 FQNEAQ (reference sequence). CDR3 bases: TGTGCCAGCAGCTTAGCAGGACTAGCGGCGAGACAAGAGACCCAGTACTTC. Translating gives CASSLAGLAARQETQYF.

This clone was seen once. This chain uses TRBV6-1 with TRBJ2-7, with a possible D match to TRBD1 (5 bases). CDR3 size: 14 residues. Looked up from germline, CDR1 is MNHNS and CDR2 is SASEGT. V lost 2 bases, J lost 1 base, and 9 bases lay in between. CDR3 sequence (DNA): TGTGCCAGCAGTGAACTTAGGGGTTCCTACGAGCAGTACTTC. Protein: CASSELRGSYEQYF.

The CDR3 coding sequence is TGTGCCAGCAGCGGTACTGTATCCTACGAGCAGTACTTC. Encoded protein: CASSGTVSYEQYF. This chain links TRBV7-9 with TRBJ2-7; D gene ambiguous. V lost 5 bases and J lost 1, with 9 bases in between. The length of the CDR3 is 13 residues. The V gene's germline CDR1 is SEHNR and CDR2 FQNEAQ (reference sequence).

A remark on this clone: The junction departs from germline at one end; a sequencing error may be responsible. Different DNA sequences within this sample yield the same CDR3. The rearrangement joins TRBV19 to TRBJ1-5; D is uncertain. This CDR3 comprises 16 residues. In germline, CDR1 is LNHDA, CDR2 SQIVND (reference sequence). CDR3 nucleotide sequence: TGTGCCAGCAGTATAGTGCCGGGTGGCGGGAATCAGCCCCAGCATTTT. Protein: CASSIVPGGGNQPQHF.

The chain employs TRBV5-1 and TRBJ2-5; 7 bases line up with TRBD2. Germline assignment: CDR1 SGHRS and CDR2 YFSETQ. This CDR3 has 14 amino acids. The ends lost 4 bases at V and 11 bases at J; junction bases unmatched: 14. The DNA of the CDR3 is TGCGCCAGCAGCCCCTCGCCCGCCGCGGGGGAGCAGTACTTC. Residues: CASSPSPAAGEQYF.